The text below deals with one T cell receptor beta chain. Per germline, CDR1 MGHRA and CDR2 YSYEKL. This CDR3 is built from 18 residues. V lost 0 bases, J lost 0 bases, and 15 bases lay in between. The data belong to a study of blood T cells in healthy people across ages. Primed by a sample-barcoded 5' primer and a J-beta primer mix, a second PCR proceeded for about 6 to 11 cycles. TCRdb called the 5' RACE reads again in MiXCR, with one record for every CDR3 protein. The repertoire holds roughly 550,000 distinct CDR3 sequences, with less than 25% as singletons. This sample also appeared in a second study, on T cells of mothers and their children.

V gene TRBV4-1 combines with J gene TRBJ2-1; tentative D call: TRBD1 (6 bases). The sample was blood. The receptor comes from a boy aged 5-17 years in good health. CDR3 loop: CASSQDQREDSSYNEQFF. DNA for the CDR3: TGCGCCAGCAGCCAAGATCAGAGAGAGGACAGCTCCTACAATGAGCAGTTCTTC.